The clone carrying this T cell receptor (beta chain) was seen at least ten times. Its antigen remains unknown. The data were taken from a study of T-cell reconstitution after alpha-beta-depleted transplantation in children. Regarding the study as a whole: As was reported, about two months after transplant, alpha-beta T cells came from several hundred expanded graft clones.

Researchers prepared the TCRbeta library using unique molecular identifiers, the study reports. In TCRdb, the PCR reads were re-called with MiXCR into one record per CDR3 protein. This repertoire shows about 180,000 distinct CDR3 sequences, 11% found once; its top ten account for about 12%. Germline assignment: CDR1 LGHDT and CDR2 YNNKEL (reference sequence). CDR3 length: 13 residues. Trimming took 3 bases from V and 3 from J, leaving 9 bases between them. The receptor was derived from a boy aged 2 to 10 with acute myeloid leukemia, due to receive a stem cell transplant. The source was PBMCs, collected before TCRalphabeta/CD19-depleted stem cell transplant. V usage is TRBV3-1 and J usage is TRBJ2-7, with a possible D match to TRBD1 (5 bases). DNA of the CDR3: TGTGCCAGCAGCCATGGACAAGGCTACGAGCAGTACTTC. Protein: CASSHGQGYEQYF.